These T cell receptor beta chains were read from a single sample in a study of blood T cell repertoires in COVID-19. Some clones are missing from TCRdb's copy, which holds only in-frame ones; the method was immunoSEQ multiplex PCR. This sample has around 300,000 clones, with over 70% found just once. Material for sequencing was peripheral blood. These receptors were taken from a man aged 30 to 45 with active or convalescent COVID-19. Both conserved end residues are part of each CDR3. D genes are given only for firm matches. Some rows have no size entry. The others give once, few or many, or a class for an expanded clone.

>TRBJ2-3|-|TRBD1|TRBV7-2
CASSLTGQAGDTQYF
TGTGCCAGCAGCTTAACGGGACAGGCGGGAGATACGCAGTATTTT
>TRBJ1-1|-|TRBD1|TRBV2
CASSDWDRMNTEAFF
TGTGCCAGCAGTGATTGGGACAGGATGAACACTGAAGCTTTCTTT
>TRBJ2-3|-|-|TRBV28
CASSSLSSRATSGTQYF
TGTGCCAGCAGCAGTTTGAGTTCCAGGGCCACTTCAGGTACGCAGTATTTT
>TRBJ2-7|-|-|TRBV24-1
CATSTLEASGEQYF
TGTGCCACCAGTACCCTAGAGGCTTCTGGCGAGCAGTACTTC
>TRBJ2-1|-|-|TRBV6-4
CASSVLAGFYNEQFF
TGTGCCAGCAGTGTTCTAGCCGGATTTTACAATGAGCAGTTCTTC
>TRBJ2-7|few|TRBD1|TRBV28
CASSQGQGWFEQYF
TGTGCCAGCAGTCAGGGACAGGGCTGGTTCGAGCAGTACTTC
>TRBJ2-2|-|-|TRBV6-5
CASSFGDTGELFF
TGTGCCAGCAGTTTCGGGGATACCGGGGAGCTGTTTTTT
>TRBJ2-3|once|TRBD2|TRBV19
CASQSGRAGTDTQYF
TGTGCCAGTCAGAGCGGGAGGGCGGGCACAGATACGCAGTATTTT
>TRBJ1-2|-|-|TRBV30
CAWISIVYGYTF
TGTGCCTGGATAAGCATAGTCTATGGCTACACCTTC
>TRBJ2-3|-|-|TRBV7-9
CASSLDHRGGTDTQYF
TGTGCCAGCAGCCTCGATCATCGGGGTGGCACAGATACGCAGTATTTT
>TRBJ2-1|-|TRBD2|TRBV6-1
CASSETSSFGGGGNEQFF
TGTGCCAGCAGTGAGACTTCTAGTTTCGGCGGGGGAGGCAATGAGCAGTTCTTC
>TRBJ2-1|-|-|TRBV4-1
CASSQDGGGLGSYNEQFF
TGCGCCAGCAGCCAAGATGGGGGCGGACTGGGCTCCTACAATGAGCAGTTCTTC
>TRBJ1-5|few|-|TRBV25-1
CASSGRGEQPQHF
TGTGCCAGCAGTGGGAGAGGTGAACAGCCCCAGCATTTT
>TRBJ1-5|-|-|TRBV19
CASNPRGDQPQHF
TGTGCCAGTAACCCCAGGGGCGATCAGCCCCAGCATTTT
>TRBJ2-7|-|-|TRBV21-1
CASSKKPSGTTYEQYF
TGTGCCAGCAGCAAAAAGCCATCCGGCACTACCTACGAGCAGTACTTC
>TRBJ1-1|-|TRBD1|TRBV6-5
CASSYNFRDSPEAFF
TGTGCCAGCAGTTACAATTTTCGGGACAGCCCCGAAGCTTTCTTT
>TRBJ1-4|-|-|TRBV18
CASSPVTGNEKLFF
TGTGCCAGCTCACCAGTTACAGGGAATGAAAAACTGTTTTTT
>TRBJ1-1|few|TRBD1|TRBV18
CASSPGTGPGSDTEAFF
TGTGCCAGCTCACCCGGGACAGGACCCGGGTCGGACACTGAAGCTTTCTTT
>TRBJ2-2|-|TRBD1|TRBV6-6
CASSSAGTGTGELFF
TGTGCCAGCAGTTCAGCCGGGACAGGGACGGGGGAGCTGTTTTTT
>TRBJ1-3|many|-|TRBV5-1
CASSLVSSGNTIYF
TGCGCCAGCAGCTTGGTGAGTTCTGGAAACACCATATATTTT
>TRBJ1-1|few|-|TRBV3-1/TRBV3-2
CASSSSDRAKAFF
TGTGCCAGCAGCTCTTCGGACAGAGCTAAAGCTTTCTTT
>TRBJ2-4|few|-|TRBV27
CASSLSGSGDIQYF
TGTGCCAGCAGCCTAAGCGGGTCGGGGGACATTCAGTACTTC
>TRBJ1-1|-|TRBD1|TRBV28
CASSSDRDFMNTEAFF
TGTGCCAGCAGTTCGGACAGGGACTTCATGAACACTGAAGCTTTCTTT
>TRBJ1-5|-|-|TRBV5-1
CASSLGTGNQPQHF
TGCGCCAGCAGCTTGGGGACGGGGAATCAGCCCCAGCATTTT
>TRBJ2-7|few|-|TRBV28
CASSPRMGRQGSYEQYF
TGTGCCAGCAGTCCCAGGATGGGGCGTCAGGGCTCCTACGAGCAGTACTTC
>TRBJ1-1|-|-|TRBV19
CASSTRTGRSEAFF
TGTGCCAGTAGTACCCGGACCGGGAGATCTGAAGCTTTCTTT
>TRBJ2-5|-|-|TRBV5-1
CASSLAEGGVFQTQYF
TGCGCCAGCAGCTTGGCCGAAGGGGGAGTATTTCAGACCCAGTACTTC
>TRBJ2-7|-|TRBD2|TRBV11-3
CASRGGYSYEQYF
TGTGCCAGCAGGGGAGGGTACTCCTACGAGCAGTACTTC
>TRBJ1-5|-|-|TRBV7-2
CASSLVVTDGGFQPQHF
TGTGCCAGCAGCTTAGTGGTAACCGATGGAGGTTTCCAGCCCCAGCATTTT
>TRBJ1-1|once|-|TRBV4-1
CASSQGAGWNTEAFF
TGCGCCAGCAGCCAAGGTGCAGGGTGGAACACTGAAGCTTTCTTT
>TRBJ2-5|-|TRBD2|TRBV5-4
CASFSGGGYQETQYF
TGTGCCAGCTTCTCCGGGGGGGGGTACCAAGAGACCCAGTACTTC
>TRBJ1-2|-|-|TRBV7-8
CASSPRDGYTF
TGTGCCAGCAGCCCCAGGGATGGCTACACCTTC
>TRBJ2-1|-|TRBD2|TRBV7-6
CASSLVAGGPRNEQFF
TGTGCCAGCAGCTTAGTAGCGGGAGGGCCTAGAAATGAGCAGTTCTTC
>TRBJ1-2|-|TRBD1|TRBV12-3/TRBV12-4
CASGVGQVYGYTF
TGTGCCAGCGGAGTAGGACAGGTCTATGGCTACACCTTC
>TRBJ1-4|-|-|TRBV28
CASSQGRGINEKLFF
TGTGCCAGCAGTCAGGGCAGGGGAATCAATGAAAAACTGTTTTTT
>TRBJ1-4|-|TRBD1|TRBV7-2
CATRTGPMGEKLFF
TGTGCCACCAGGACAGGCCCCATGGGTGAAAAACTGTTTTTT
>TRBJ1-1|few|TRBD1|TRBV6-5
CASIMDRADTEAFF
TGTGCCAGCATAATGGACAGGGCGGACACTGAAGCTTTCTTT
>TRBJ2-3|-|-|TRBV6-6
CASRYQDTAGTDTQYF
TGTGCCAGCAGGTATCAGGACACTGCGGGCACAGATACGCAGTATTTT
>TRBJ1-2|-|TRBD1|TRBV6-5
CASSGQGTAGYTF
TGTGCCAGCAGCGGACAGGGGACGGCTGGCTACACCTTC
>TRBJ2-2|-|TRBD1|TRBV30
CAWGWDRVTGELFF
TGTGCCTGGGGATGGGACAGGGTCACCGGGGAGCTGTTTTTT
>TRBJ2-7|-|TRBD2|TRBV28
CASSLLAGESYEQYF
TGTGCCAGCAGTTTACTAGCGGGGGAGTCCTACGAGCAGTACTTC
>TRBJ2-5|-|TRBD1|TRBV5-4
CASSSGTEETQYF
TGTGCCAGCAGTTCTGGGACAGAAGAGACCCAGTACTTC
>TRBJ1-2|-|-|TRBV27
CASSFTGSLGYTF
TGTGCCAGCAGTTTCACAGGGAGTTTGGGCTACACCTTC
>TRBJ1-4|-|TRBD1|TRBV3-1/TRBV3-2
CASSQADREEKLFF
TGTGCCAGCAGCCAAGCAGACAGGGAAGAAAAACTGTTTTTT
>TRBJ1-4|-|TRBD1|TRBV6-5
CATGTGSEKLFF
TGTGCGACCGGGACAGGCAGTGAAAAACTGTTTTTT
>TRBJ2-4|-|-|TRBV7-2
CASSLVQAGNIQYF
TGTGCCAGCAGCTTAGTCCAGGCGGGAAACATTCAGTACTTC
>TRBJ1-2|-|TRBD1|TRBV28
CASSLTGDNGYTF
TGTGCCAGCAGCCTGACAGGGGATAATGGCTACACCTTC
>TRBJ2-7|-|-|TRBV4-2
CASSQANVEGEQYF
TGTGCCAGCAGCCAAGCTAACGTGGAGGGCGAGCAGTACTTC
>TRBJ2-7|-|-|TRBV3-1/TRBV3-2
CASSHLRVPPYEQYF
TGTGCCAGCAGCCATCTCCGGGTCCCCCCCTACGAGCAGTACTTC
>TRBJ1-2|-|TRBD1|TRBV3-1/TRBV3-2
CASSDDRVRGYTF
TGTGCCAGCAGCGACGACAGGGTGCGTGGCTACACCTTC
>TRBJ1-3|-|-|TRBV19
CASLNSRTPGNTIYF
TGTGCCAGTCTAAATTCGAGGACACCTGGAAACACCATATATTTT
>TRBJ2-2|few|-|TRBV27
CASTAAGTLNTGELFF
TGTGCCAGCACCGCGGCTGGGACATTGAACACCGGGGAGCTGTTTTTT
>TRBJ2-1|-|TRBD2|TRBV11-3
CASSPELAGENEQFF
TGTGCCAGCAGCCCAGAACTAGCGGGAGAAAATGAGCAGTTCTTC
>TRBJ2-2|-|-|TRBV12-5
CASGQRVAAGELFF
TGTGCTAGTGGTCAGAGAGTGGCGGCCGGGGAGCTGTTTTTT
>TRBJ1-6|-|TRBD1|TRBV3-1/TRBV3-2
CASSSRDRVRTPLHF
TGTGCCAGCAGCTCCCGGGACAGGGTTAGGACACCCCTCCACTTT
>TRBJ1-1|once|-|TRBV5-1
CASSLQGSSAFF
TGCGCCAGCAGCTTACAGGGAAGTTCGGCTTTCTTT
>TRBJ1-5|-|-|TRBV28
CASSVPPYRDSNQPQHF
TGTGCCAGCAGTGTTCCTCCCTACAGGGATAGCAATCAGCCCCAGCATTTT